Shown below are 24 T cell receptor beta chains from a single sample sequenced in a study of blood T cell repertoires in COVID-19. Profiled with immunoSEQ multiplex PCR; TCRdb holds only in-frame clones, not every one. The table shows over 90,000 clones, with about four fifths occurring only once. Sequenced material: peripheral blood. These receptors were collected from a man in his forties with active or convalescent COVID-19.

This sequence joins TRBV11-1 and TRBJ2-5; TRBD2 might be the D (7 bases). The germline gives CDR1 SGHAT, CDR2 FQDESV (reference sequence). Trimming pared 4 bases from V and 0 bases from J, leaving 12 bases between. CDR3 length equals 15 residues. The CDR3 DNA sequence: TGTGCCAGCAGCTGGGCCGGGGGGCACCAAGAGACCCAGTACTTC. Amino acid sequence: CASSWAGGHQETQYF.

V usage is TRBV5-1 and J usage is TRBJ1-3; a weak D match, TRBD1 (5 bases). Trimming shortened V by 0 bases and J by 6 bases, and 13 bases separated the two germline ends. The CDR3 contains 15 residues. Germline V gives CDR1 SGHRS, CDR2 YFSETQ. This CDR3 reads CASSLGQGTKNTIYF. The CDR3 region has the DNA TGCGCCAGCAGCTTGGGGCAGGGTACAAAAAACACCATATATTTT.

The rearrangement uses TRBV20-1 and TRBJ2-7; D gene unclear. V lost 2 bases to trimming and J lost 0 bases, with 2 bases between them. The CDR3 has 11 residues. The germline gives CDR1 DFQATT, CDR2 SNEGSKA (reference sequence). The CDR3 region is CSARHSYEQYF. The CDR3 DNA reads as TGCAGTGCTAGACACTCCTACGAGCAGTACTTC.

V usage is TRBV18 and J usage is TRBJ2-1; D remains ambiguous. This CDR3 spans 13 amino acids. Germline CDR1 is KGHSH and CDR2 is LQKENI. With 5 bases removed from V and 7 bases from J, the gap between germline ends came to 12 bases. CDR3 in amino acids: CASSTGTENEQFF. CDR3 in DNA: TGTGCCAGCTCAACTGGTACCGAAAATGAGCAGTTCTTC.

This chain connects TRBV5-1 to TRBJ1-1; 7 bases are a match to TRBD1. V was clipped by 3 bases and J by 1 base; unmatched bases: 9. Per the germline V gene, CDR1 is SGHRS and CDR2 is YFSETQ. There are 16 residues in the CDR3. The CDR3: CASSSSWGQPNTEAFF. The CDR3 bases are TGCGCCAGCAGCTCCTCTTGGGGACAGCCGAACACTGAAGCTTTCTTT.

The chain recombines TRBV4-1 with TRBJ2-2, with TRBD2 matching 12 bases. J gave up 9 bases and V 0 bases, and 5 bases lay outside the gene matches. The V gene's germline CDR1 is MGHRA and CDR2 YSYEKL. This CDR3 spans 16 amino acids. Here the CDR3 DNA reads TGCGCCAGCAGCCAAGATCCTAGCGGGGGGGCCCGGGAGCTGTTTTTT. Translating gives CASSQDPSGGARELFF.

This chain joins TRBV27 and TRBJ2-3; 11 nucleotides align to TRBD2. CDR1 is MNHEY and CDR2 is SMNVEV in the germline V gene (reference sequence). J lost 7 bases, V lost 6 bases, and 12 bases had no gene match. CDR3 length: 16 amino acids. The CDR3 sequence: CASRPSGGPAGNTQYF. CDR3 in DNA: TGTGCCAGCAGACCTAGCGGGGGGCCCGCGGGGAATACGCAGTATTTT.

This chain joins TRBV28 and TRBJ1-2; the match to TRBD1 covers 7 bases. The V segment lost 1 base and the J segment 6 bases; nucleotides outside the gene matches: 8. The V gene's germline CDR1 is MDHEN and CDR2 SYDVKM. The CDR3 sequence is 15 residues long. The CDR3 sequence is CASSLLSSGTDGYTF. In nucleotides, the CDR3 is TGTGCCAGCAGTTTATTATCCTCCGGGACAGATGGCTACACCTTC.

The table lists this clone with a count of one. The V and J genes are TRBV12-5 and TRBJ1-2, with a weak D call TRBD1 (6 bases). This CDR3 is built from 13 residues. The germline V gene encodes CDR1 LGHNT and CDR2 FRNRAP. V lost 2 bases and J lost 8, with 12 bases in between. This CDR3 is CASGLSAGVGYTF. In DNA, the CDR3 is TGTGCTAGTGGTTTGTCGGCAGGGGTCGGCTACACCTTC. The full variable domain, its missing parts supplied by reference TRBV12-5 and TRBJ1-2, is DARVTQTPRHKVTEMGQEVTMRCQPILGHNTVFWYRQTMMQGLELLAYFRNRAPLDDSGMPKDRFSAEMPDATLATLKIQPSEPRDSAVYFCASGLSAGVGYTFGSGTRLTVV.

This clone was counted once. The J gene is TRBJ2-1, the V gene TRBV6-5; 14 nucleotides line up with TRBD2. The CDR3 spans 15 residues. Germline lookup yields CDR1 MNHEY and CDR2 SVGAGI. Unmatched junction bases numbered 7, after V lost 6 bases and J lost 9 bases. The CDR3, as DNA: TGTGCCAGCAGCTGGGGGACTAGCGGGAGTGGTGAGCAGTTCTTC. As protein: CASSWGTSGSGEQFF.

The DNA of the CDR3 is TGTGCCAGCAGCGTAGTAGCTAGGGGAACCGGGGAGCTGTTTTTT. This sequence encodes CASSVVARGTGELFF. The rearrangement uses TRBV9 and TRBJ2-2; a weak D match, TRBD1 (5 bases). This CDR3 is 15 amino acids long. The germline CDR1 and CDR2 sequences are SGDLS and YYNGEE. With 0 bases removed from V and 5 bases from J, the gap between germline ends came to 11 bases.

The chain combines TRBV6-2 or TRBV6-3 with TRBJ2-7; unclear D gene. CDR3 length equals 15 residues. Trimming left V 5 bases short and J 1 base short, with 15 bases between. The germline V gene encodes CDR1 MNHEY and CDR2 SVGEGT. The CDR3 here is CASSPRSRLSYEQYF. For the CDR3, the DNA is TGTGCCAGCAGTCCCCGAAGCAGGCTTTCCTACGAGCAGTACTTC.

The gene calls are TRBV5-1 and TRBJ2-2, with TRBD2 matching over 9 bases. In germline, CDR1 is SGHRS, CDR2 YFSETQ. The CDR3 runs to 15 residues. Trimming at V came to 6 bases and at J to 4 bases, leaving 7 bases not matched to a gene. The DNA of the CDR3 is TGCGCCAGCAAAAGTCGGACTAGCGCCACCGGGGAGCTGTTTTTT. Translated, it gives CASKSRTSATGELFF.

This clone was counted a few times. This chain links TRBV4-3 with TRBJ1-2, with D hard to call. This CDR3 has 13 amino acids. The germline CDR1 and CDR2 sequences are LGHNA and YSLEER. V was cut by 2 bases and J by 5 bases, with 9 bases left in between. CDR3 DNA: TGCGCCAGCAGCCAATCGGGTATTTATGGCTACACCTTC. Protein: CASSQSGIYGYTF.

This chain uses TRBV9 with TRBJ2-7, with 11 nucleotides matching TRBD1. Germline V gene lookup returns CDR1 SGDLS and CDR2 YYNGEE. J lost 6 bases, V lost 3 bases, and 11 bases had no gene match. The CDR3 runs to 16 residues. CDR3: CASSALSGQGVAEQYF. In nucleotides, the CDR3 is TGTGCCAGCAGCGCCCTCTCGGGACAGGGGGTTGCCGAGCAGTACTTC.

The rearrangement joins TRBV2 to TRBJ1-2, with 8 bases fitting TRBD1. Trimming removed 4 bases from V and 4 bases from J; junction bases left unmatched: 5. The germline gives CDR1 SNHLY, CDR2 FYNNEI. The CDR3 spans 14 residues. CDR3 residues: CASSGQGIGYGYTF. The CDR3, as DNA: TGTGCCAGCAGTGGACAGGGGATAGGCTATGGCTACACCTTC.

The rearrangement links TRBV7-9 to TRBJ2-6; D might be TRBD1 (5 bases). The V and J ends lost 0 bases and 1 base respectively, with 16 bases between them. CDR3 length: 19 residues. Germline V gives CDR1 SEHNR, CDR2 FQNEAQ (reference sequence). DNA of the CDR3: TGTGCCAGCAGCTTAGCGCTGGGGCAGGCCCGATCTGGGGCCAACGTCCTGACTTTC. Translation: CASSLALGQARSGANVLTF.

The chain uses TRBV27 and TRBJ1-1; 7 bases are a match to TRBD1. Per the germline V gene, CDR1 is MNHEY and CDR2 is SMNVEV (reference sequence). J gave up 2 bases and V 10 bases, and 7 bases lay outside the gene matches. CDR3 length: 13 amino acids. CDR3 amino acids: CATSRQGNTEAFF. CDR3 sequence (DNA): TGTGCCACCTCCAGACAGGGAAACACTGAAGCTTTCTTT.

V gene TRBV25-1 combines with J gene TRBJ1-5; D is unclear. The CDR3 sequence is 14 residues long. CDR1 and CDR2 from the germline V gene are MGHDK and SYGVNS. V lost 7 bases and J lost 2, with 12 bases in between. CDR3 sequence reads: CASTEVWGNQPQHF. The DNA for the CDR3 is TGTGCCAGCACGGAGGTTTGGGGCAATCAGCCCCAGCATTTT.

V and J are TRBV6-5 and TRBJ1-1; D perhaps matches TRBD1 (6 bases). In germline, CDR1 is MNHEY, CDR2 SVGAGI. This CDR3 is built from 13 residues. V was trimmed by 6 bases and J by 1 base, leaving 9 bases between them. The CDR3 sequence is CASRPQGNTEAFF. The CDR3 DNA sequence: TGTGCCAGCAGGCCACAGGGGAACACTGAAGCTTTCTTT.

The gene calls are TRBV10-2 and TRBJ2-2; 9 bases are a match to TRBD2. The CDR3 extends over 15 amino acids. Trimming removed 7 bases from V and 3 bases from J; junction bases left unmatched: 6. CDR1 is WSHSY and CDR2 is SAAADI in the germline V gene. The CDR3 spells CASIPASGDTGELFF. CDR3 DNA: TGCGCCAGCATTCCGGCTAGCGGGGACACCGGGGAGCTGTTTTTT.

V is TRBV3-1 (or the pseudogene TRBV3-2) and J is TRBJ1-1; 7 nucleotides match TRBD1. The CDR3 consists of 15 residues. Germline V gives CDR1 LGHDT, CDR2 YNNKEL (reference sequence). The junction had 13 bases not matched to a gene; V was cut back by 7 bases and J by 5 bases. In nucleotides, the CDR3 is TGTGCCAGCACCCCCTACGACAGGGAAGGGACTGAAGCTTTCTTT. The encoded protein is CASTPYDREGTEAFF.

The V call is TRBV6-4, the J call TRBJ1-2; the D gene is possibly TRBD1 (6 bases). V dropped 5 bases and J dropped 5 bases, with 12 bases sitting between them. The CDR3 is made up of 13 amino acids. CDR1 is MRHNA and CDR2 is SNTAGT in the germline V gene. Here the CDR3 DNA reads TGTGCCAGCAGTCCTGACACAGGGTATGGCTACACCTTC. Its translation is CASSPDTGYGYTF.

The V call is TRBV9, the J call TRBJ2-3, with D possibly being TRBD1 (6 bases). Trimming took 0 bases from V and 4 from J, leaving 21 bases between them. Germline V gene data show CDR1 as SGDLS and CDR2 as YYNGEE. The CDR3 spans 18 residues. CDR3 DNA sequence: TGTGCCAGCAGCGTAGCTGACGCAGGGGCCCTACCAGCAGATACGCAGTATTTT. This sequence encodes CASSVADAGALPADTQYF.